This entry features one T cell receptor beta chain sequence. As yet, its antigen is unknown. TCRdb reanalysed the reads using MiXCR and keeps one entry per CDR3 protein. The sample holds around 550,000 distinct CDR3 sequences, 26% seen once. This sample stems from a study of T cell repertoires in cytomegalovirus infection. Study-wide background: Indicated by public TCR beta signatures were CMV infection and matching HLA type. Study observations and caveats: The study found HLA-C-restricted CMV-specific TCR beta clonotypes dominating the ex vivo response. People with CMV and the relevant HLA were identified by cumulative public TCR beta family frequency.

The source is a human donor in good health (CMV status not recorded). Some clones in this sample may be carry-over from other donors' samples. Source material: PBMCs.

The CDR3 here is CASSYDSGAAKNIQYF. The CDR3 nucleotides are TGTGCCAGCAGCTACGACAGTGGGGCAGCCAAAAACATTCAGTACTTC. This chain connects TRBV11-3 to TRBJ2-4; maybe TRBD1 (5 bases). V lost 4 bases, J lost 0 bases, and 13 bases lay in between. CDR3 length: 16 residues. Per the germline V gene, CDR1 is SGHNT and CDR2 is YENEEA.